This TCR beta chain was recorded in a study of T cell responses to AZD1222 COVID-19 vaccine. Study-level findings and limits: Most donors were white British, females outnumbered males, and clonal diversity was possibly underestimated.

Produced via immunoSEQ multiplex PCR; TCRdb's table is partial and in-frame only. The sample records tens of thousands of clones, around 89% being singletons. This clone was seen a few times. What it recognizes is unknown. The V gene's germline CDR1 is MGHRA and CDR2 YSYEKL. The CDR3 sequence is 15 residues long. V lost 0 bases and J lost 2, with 10 bases in between. This material consisted of peripheral blood, taken 28 days after the second AZD1222 dose. The chain has TRBV4-1 and TRBJ1-1, with TRBD1 as a possible D gene (5 bases). This clonotype was sampled from an adult who received the AZD1222 COVID-19 vaccine. The CDR3 is CASSQEWGINTEAFF. CDR3 bases: TGCGCCAGCAGCCAAGAGTGGGGGATTAACACTGAAGCTTTCTTT.